These 5 T cell receptor beta chains were sequenced from one sample in a study of shared T cell receptors in the human thymus. Produced via immunoSEQ multiplex PCR; TCRdb's table is partial and in-frame only. This repertoire shows 540,000 or so clones, about four fifths found once; its top ten account for 0.013%. The same sample was also used in a study of human thymus T cells.

The sample was thymocytes. Every receptor here comes from a boy in the first two years of life with a congenital heart defect.

The rearrangement uses TRBV6-5 and TRBJ2-5; 8 bases line up with TRBD2. Germline V gene data show CDR1 as MNHEY and CDR2 as SVGAGI. V lost 6 bases, J lost 4 bases, and 10 bases stayed unmatched. This CDR3 contains 15 residues. CDR3 sequence reads: CASRGTAGGGETQYF. Here the CDR3 DNA reads TGTGCCAGCAGGGGGACGGCGGGGGGTGGAGAGACCCAGTACTTC.

In the case of this clone: A junction end diverges from the germline sequence, so it may reflect a read error. The V and J genes are TRBV7-7 and TRBJ2-7; D is possibly TRBD1 (6 bases). The CDR3 covers 15 residues. The germline V gene encodes CDR1 SSHAT and CDR2 FNYEAQ (reference sequence). The chain's CDR3 is CASSLDRQFSYEQYF. The CDR3 DNA reads TGTGCTAGCAGCTTAGACAGGCAGTTCTCCTACGAGCAGTACTTC.

The chain recombines TRBV4-3 with TRBJ2-7, with D maybe TRBD2 (5 bases). Germline CDR1 is LGHNA and CDR2 is YSLEER. This CDR3 is built from 17 residues. Trimming took 1 base from V and 3 from J, leaving 19 bases between them. CDR3 sequence reads: CASSQGRPPGRVYEQYF. The CDR3 nucleotides are TGCGCCAGCAGCCAAGGTCGCCCTCCTGGGCGGGTCTACGAGCAGTACTTC.

The DNA for the CDR3 is TGTGCCAGCAGCTCGTCCTTGAGGGGGTGGGAGACCCAGTACTTC. This encodes CASSSSLRGWETQYF. This chain uses TRBV7-2 with TRBJ2-5, with D tentatively TRBD1 (6 bases). The CDR3 sequence is 15 residues long. The V end lost 4 bases, the J end lost 5 bases, and 17 bases lay between the germline ends. In germline, CDR1 is SGHTA, CDR2 FQGNSA.

CDR3 bases: TGTGCCTGGAGTGTAAATAGGAGCGGGAGGGAGAGGGACAATGAGCAGTTCTTC. Translated, it gives CAWSVNRSGRERDNEQFF. J is TRBJ2-1 and V is TRBV30; 10 bases align to TRBD2. CDR1 is GTSNPN, CDR2 SVGIG, per germline (reference sequence). V shed 0 bases, J shed 5 bases, and the junction held 13 bases outside the gene matches. The CDR3 is 18 amino acids.